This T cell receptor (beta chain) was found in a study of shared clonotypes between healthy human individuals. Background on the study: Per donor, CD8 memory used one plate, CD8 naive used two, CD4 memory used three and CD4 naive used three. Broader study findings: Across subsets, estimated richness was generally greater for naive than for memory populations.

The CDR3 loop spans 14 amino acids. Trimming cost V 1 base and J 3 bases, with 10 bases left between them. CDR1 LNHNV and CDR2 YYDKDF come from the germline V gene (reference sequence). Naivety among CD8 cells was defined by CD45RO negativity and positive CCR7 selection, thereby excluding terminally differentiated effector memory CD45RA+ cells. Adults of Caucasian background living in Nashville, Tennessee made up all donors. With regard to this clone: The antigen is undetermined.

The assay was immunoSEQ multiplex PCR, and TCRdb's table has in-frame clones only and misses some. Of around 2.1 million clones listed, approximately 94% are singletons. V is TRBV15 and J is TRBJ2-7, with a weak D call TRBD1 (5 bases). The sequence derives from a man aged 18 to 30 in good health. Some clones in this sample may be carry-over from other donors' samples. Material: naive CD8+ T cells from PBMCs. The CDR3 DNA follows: TGTGCCACCAGCAGAGTAGGGCAGGGCTACGAGCAGTACTTC. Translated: CATSRVGQGYEQYF.